The next 7 T cell receptor beta chains were all read from a single sample in a study of blood T cell repertoires in COVID-19. The data were produced by immunoSEQ multiplex PCR, yet TCRdb's version contains in-frame clones alone and is incomplete. The sample lists 350,000 to 500,000 clones, 88% occurring once. The sample comprised PBMCs or T cells enriched from blood (not recorded which). These receptors were obtained from a woman between 18 and 29 years old who had been exposed to COVID-19.

The rearrangement uses TRBV2 and TRBJ1-4; TRBD1 might be the D (6 bases). The CDR3 contains 14 residues. Trimming shortened V by 7 bases and J by 4 bases, and 13 bases separated the two germline ends. From germline, CDR1 is SNHLY and CDR2 FYNNEI. The CDR3: CASIPDRLNEKLFF. CDR3 nucleotide sequence: TGTGCCAGCATCCCGGACAGACTTAATGAAAAACTGTTTTTT. Full variable domain (rest looked up from reference TRBV2 and TRBJ1-4): EPEVTQTPSHQVTQMGQEVILRCVPISNHLYFYWYRQILGQKVEFLVSFYNNEISEKSEIFDDQFSVERPDGSNFTLKIRSTKLEDSAMYFCASIPDRLNEKLFFGSGTQLSVL.

The CDR3 DNA follows: TGTGCCACCTCCTATGCCCGGGGTCAATACAATGAGCAGTTCTTC. It yields the protein CATSYARGQYNEQFF. V gene TRBV19 combines with J gene TRBJ2-1; TRBD2 is a possible D gene (5 bases). With 10 bases removed from V and 4 bases from J, the gap between germline ends came to 20 bases. In germline, CDR1 is LNHDA, CDR2 SQIVND (reference sequence). The CDR3 covers 15 residues.

V usage is TRBV7-6 and J usage is TRBJ2-5; 8 positions match TRBD2. Germline values: CDR1 SGHVS, CDR2 FNYEAQ. CDR3 length: 16 residues. V was clipped by 5 bases and J by 1 base; unmatched bases: 9. CDR3 sequence: CASSHSVAGLQETQYF. CDR3 coding DNA: TGTGCCAGCAGCCACTCCGTAGCGGGACTCCAAGAGACCCAGTACTTC.

The chain uses TRBV20-1 and TRBJ2-5, with TRBD2 matching over 9 bases. The V gene's germline CDR1 is DFQATT and CDR2 SNEGSKA (reference sequence). V lost 3 bases, J lost 2 bases, and 7 bases stayed unmatched. The CDR3 has 15 amino acids. In DNA form, the CDR3 reads TGCAGTGCTAGTATTTGGCTAGCGGGGCAAGAGACCCAGTACTTC. It encodes CSASIWLAGQETQYF.

The rearrangement links TRBV28 to TRBJ1-3, with 8 positions matching TRBD1. This CDR3 has 17 residues. Per germline, CDR1 MDHEN and CDR2 SYDVKM. The V gene end was trimmed by 2 bases and the J gene end by 0 bases; junction bases not matched to a gene: 6. CDR3 in DNA: TGTGCCAGCAGTTTAGTGCGGGACAGGTACTCTGGAAACACCATATATTTT. Its translation is CASSLVRDRYSGNTIYF.

V is TRBV19 and J is TRBJ1-5; D gene ambiguous. Germline CDR1 LNHDA, CDR2 SQIVND (reference sequence). CDR3 length: 12 amino acids. V gave up 6 bases and J gave up 7 bases, with 10 bases separating them. The CDR3: CASREGRQPQHF. CDR3 nucleotides: TGTGCCAGTAGGGAAGGGAGGCAGCCCCAGCATTTT. Full variable domain (rest looked up from reference TRBV19 and TRBJ1-5): DGGITQSPKYLFRKEGQNVTLSCEQNLNHDAMYWYRQDPGQGLRLIYYSQIVNDFQKGDIAEGYSVSREKKESFPLTVTSAQKNPTAFYLCASREGRQPQHFGDGTRLSIL.

J is TRBJ2-7 and V is TRBV7-8, with unresolved D. The CDR3 contains 12 residues. Per the germline V gene, CDR1 is SGHVS and CDR2 is FQNEAQ. V was shortened by 1 base and J by 6 bases, with 7 bases between the two germline ends. Here the CDR3 DNA reads TGTGCCAGCAGCTTAGATCCTCTCGAGCAGTACTTC. It translates to CASSLDPLEQYF.